The entry below describes one T cell receptor beta chain. The data belong to a study of blood T cell repertoires in COVID-19. Methods used by the authors: Estimation of nucleated cell counts was performed using reference gene primer amplification. Generated by immunoSEQ multiplex PCR, the TCRdb table keeps only in-frame clones and is missing some. V, J and clone size reflect that table, while D and trimming were determined from the DNA. The data show around 220,000 clones, around 88% seen once. V lost 3 bases and J lost 4; bases outside the gene matches: 6. The CDR3 runs 16 residues. The germline V gene has CDR1 LNHDA and CDR2 SQIVND (reference sequence).

The sequence came from a man aged 18 to 30 with active or convalescent COVID-19. The chain uses TRBV19 and TRBJ2-2; 9 nucleotides line up with TRBD2. Material for sequencing was peripheral blood. The CDR3 sequence: CASSISGREGTGELFF. Written as DNA, the CDR3 is TGTGCCAGTAGTATTTCGGGGCGGGAGGGCACCGGGGAGCTGTTTTTT. The entire variable domain, with the rest obtained from reference TRBV19 and TRBJ2-2, is as follows: DGGITQSPKYLFRKEGQNVTLSCEQNLNHDAMYWYRQDPGQGLRLIYYSQIVNDFQKGDIAEGYSVSREKKESFPLTVTSAQKNPTAFYLCASSISGREGTGELFFGEGSRLTVL.